This T cell receptor (beta chain) was identified in a study of T cell responses to AZD1222 COVID-19 vaccine. General study findings and limits: Baseline testing showed seropositivity in only six or seven AZD1222 recipients. The study found Spike-specific TCR breadth and depth rose after two AZD1222 doses. There were mostly white British donors and more females than males, and clonal diversity was possibly underestimated.

This CDR3 is built from 12 residues. V lost 2 bases and J 7 bases, leaving 8 bases between the germline ends. Looked up from germline, CDR1 is MNHEY and CDR2 is SVGEGT. Notes on this clone: No antigen is known for it.

Pooling of second doses given at about 4 or about 12 weeks was done. Using immunoSEQ multiplex PCR, the repertoire was profiled, and TCRdb retains in-frame clones only, with some absent. The profile covers around 160,000 clones, with about 91% appearing a single time and around 3.8% taken by the ten largest. This chain connects TRBV6-2 or TRBV6-3 to TRBJ1-1, with no clear D. Sample: peripheral blood, taken 28 days after the second AZD1222 dose. This TCR came from an adult who received the AZD1222 COVID-19 vaccine. The CDR3 nucleotides are TGTGCCAGCAGTTACGGAAGGAATGAAGCTTTCTTT. It specifies CASSYGRNEAFF.